This entry describes one TCR beta chain. Its antigen is not known. The data originate from a study of CD8+CD57+ T cells in acquired aplastic anemia. Study context: Isolated CD4+ and CD8+ cells, once sorted, yielded DNA averaging around 3.1 ug. Findings and caveats of the study: For CD8+ Simpson's diversity, patients and controls showed no significant difference.

The use of genomic DNA as template underpinned the TCR beta VDJ and CDR3 profiling. TCRdb re-analysed the reads in MiXCR, keeping a single row per CDR3 protein. The data contain 170,000 or so distinct CDR3 sequences, roughly three fifths of them singletons. All patients picked for sequencing had shown, by flow cytometry, an expansion of CD8+CD57+ cells. Patients, without exception, had severe acquired aplastic anemia. This CDR3 contains 13 residues. Germline loops: CDR1 DFQATT, CDR2 SNEGSKA (reference sequence). V was trimmed by 3 bases and J by 2 bases, leaving 11 bases between them. This chain joins TRBV20-1 and TRBJ2-7; D tentatively fits TRBD1 or TRBD2 (5 bases each). This clonotype was sampled from a human donor with aplastic anemia. Sequenced: sorted CD4+, CD8+, or CD8+CD57+ T cells (not recorded which) from PBMCs. The DNA for the CDR3 is TGCAGTGCTAGGGGGACGGGACCCTACGAGCAGTACTTC. Translated, it gives CSARGTGPYEQYF.